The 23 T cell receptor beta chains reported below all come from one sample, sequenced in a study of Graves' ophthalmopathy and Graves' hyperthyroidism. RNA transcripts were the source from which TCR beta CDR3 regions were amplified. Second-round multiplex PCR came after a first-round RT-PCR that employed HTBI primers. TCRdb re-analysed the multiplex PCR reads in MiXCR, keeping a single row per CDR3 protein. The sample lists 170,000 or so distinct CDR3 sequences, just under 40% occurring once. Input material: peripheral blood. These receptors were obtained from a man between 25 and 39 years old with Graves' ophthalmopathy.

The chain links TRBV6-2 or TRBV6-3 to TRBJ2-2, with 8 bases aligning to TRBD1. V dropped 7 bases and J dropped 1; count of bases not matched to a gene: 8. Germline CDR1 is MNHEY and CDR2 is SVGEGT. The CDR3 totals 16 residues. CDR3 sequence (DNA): TGTGCCAGCACCAGGACAGGGCTATTGAACACCGGGGAGCTGTTTTTT. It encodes CASTRTGLLNTGELFF.

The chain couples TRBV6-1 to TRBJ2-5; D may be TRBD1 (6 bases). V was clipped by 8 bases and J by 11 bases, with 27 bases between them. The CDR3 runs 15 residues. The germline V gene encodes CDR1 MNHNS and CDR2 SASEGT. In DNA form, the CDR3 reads TGTGCCAGCGAGAACCCGGGACACATCTTGGGGGAGCAGTACTTC. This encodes CASENPGHILGEQYF.

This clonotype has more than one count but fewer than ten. CDR3 sequence (DNA): TGTGCCACCAGTGAACTAGCGGCTAGCACAGATACGCAGTATTTT. It yields the protein CATSELAASTDTQYF. The V and J genes are TRBV24-1 and TRBJ2-3; TRBD2 matches at 8 bases. After removal of 4 bases from V and 0 bases from J, the junction contained 2 bases not matched to a gene. Germline loops: CDR1 KGHDR, CDR2 SFDVKD. The CDR3 runs 15 residues.

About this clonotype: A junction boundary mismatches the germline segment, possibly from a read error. Here the CDR3 reads CAISVLAGGLETQYF. As DNA, the CDR3 is TGTGCCATCAGTGTTCTAGCGGGAGGGCTTGAGACCCAGTACTTC. The chain employs TRBV6-1 and TRBJ2-5, with 12 bases fitting TRBD2. CDR1 is MNHNS and CDR2 is SASEGT in the germline V gene. The CDR3 loop spans 15 amino acids.

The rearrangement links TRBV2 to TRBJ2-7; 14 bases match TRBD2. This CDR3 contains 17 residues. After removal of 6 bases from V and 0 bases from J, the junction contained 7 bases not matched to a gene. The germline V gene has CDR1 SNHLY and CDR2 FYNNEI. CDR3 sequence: CASSGPGLAGDSYEQYF. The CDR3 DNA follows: TGTGCCAGCAGCGGTCCGGGACTAGCGGGAGACTCCTACGAGCAGTACTTC.

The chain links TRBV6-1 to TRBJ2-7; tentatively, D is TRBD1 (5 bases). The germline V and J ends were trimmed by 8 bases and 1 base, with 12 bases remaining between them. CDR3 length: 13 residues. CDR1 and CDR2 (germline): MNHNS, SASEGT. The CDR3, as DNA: TGTGCCAGCCAGGGTACTTCGTCCTACGAGCAGTACTTC. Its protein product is CASQGTSSYEQYF.

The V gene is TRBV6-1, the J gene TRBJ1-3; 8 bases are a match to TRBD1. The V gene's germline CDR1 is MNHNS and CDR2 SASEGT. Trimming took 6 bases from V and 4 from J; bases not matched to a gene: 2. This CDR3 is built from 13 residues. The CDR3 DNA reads TGTGCCAGCAGCCAGGGGGCCGGAAACACCATATATTTT. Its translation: CASSQGAGNTIYF.

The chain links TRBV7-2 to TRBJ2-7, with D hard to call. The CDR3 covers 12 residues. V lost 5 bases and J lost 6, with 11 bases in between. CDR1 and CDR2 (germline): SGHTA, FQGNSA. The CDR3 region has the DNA TGTGCCAGCAGCGTATTCCTGGGCGAGCAGTACTTC. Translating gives CASSVFLGEQYF. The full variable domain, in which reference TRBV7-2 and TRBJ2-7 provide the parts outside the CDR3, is GAGVSQSPSNKVTEKGKDVELRCDPISGHTALYWYRQSLGQGLEFLIYFQGNSAPDKSGLPSDRFSAERTGGSVSTLTIQRTQQEDSAVYLCASSVFLGEQYFGPGTRLTVT.

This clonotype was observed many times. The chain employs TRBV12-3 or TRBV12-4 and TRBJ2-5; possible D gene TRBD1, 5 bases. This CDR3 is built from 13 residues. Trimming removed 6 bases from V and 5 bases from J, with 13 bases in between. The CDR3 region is CASSFRGHETQYF. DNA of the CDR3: TGTGCCAGCAGCTTTAGGGGTCATGAGACCCAGTACTTC.

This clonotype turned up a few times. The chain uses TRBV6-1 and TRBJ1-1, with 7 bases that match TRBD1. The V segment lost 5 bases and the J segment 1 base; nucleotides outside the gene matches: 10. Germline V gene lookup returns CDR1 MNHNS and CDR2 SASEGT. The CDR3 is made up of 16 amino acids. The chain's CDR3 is CASSSPRQGANTEAFF. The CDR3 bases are TGTGCCAGCAGTAGCCCCCGACAGGGTGCGAACACTGAAGCTTTCTTT.

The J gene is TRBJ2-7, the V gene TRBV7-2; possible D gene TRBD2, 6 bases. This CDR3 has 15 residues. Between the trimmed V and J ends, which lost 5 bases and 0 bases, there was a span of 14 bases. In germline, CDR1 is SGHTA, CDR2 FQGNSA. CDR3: CASSTGGASSYEQYF. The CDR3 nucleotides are TGTGCCAGCAGCACCGGAGGGGCGAGCTCCTACGAGCAGTACTTC.

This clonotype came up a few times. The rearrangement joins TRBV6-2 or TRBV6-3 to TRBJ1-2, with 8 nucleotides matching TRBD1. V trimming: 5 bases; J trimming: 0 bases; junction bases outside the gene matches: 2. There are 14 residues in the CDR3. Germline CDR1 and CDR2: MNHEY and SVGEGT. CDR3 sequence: CASSRTGTNYGYTF. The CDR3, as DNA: TGTGCCAGCAGTCGGACAGGGACTAACTATGGCTACACCTTC.

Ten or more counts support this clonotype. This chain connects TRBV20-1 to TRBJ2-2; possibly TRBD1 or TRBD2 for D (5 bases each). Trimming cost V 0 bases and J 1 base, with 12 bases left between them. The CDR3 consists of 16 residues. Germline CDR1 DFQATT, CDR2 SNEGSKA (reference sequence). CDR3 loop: CSARDPGRENTGELFF. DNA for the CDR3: TGCAGTGCTAGAGATCCGGGGCGAGAGAACACCGGGGAGCTGTTTTTT.

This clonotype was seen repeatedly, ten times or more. Here the CDR3 DNA reads TGTGCCAGCAGTTACCGGGAGGAAACCGGGGAGCTGTTTTTT. It specifies CASSYREETGELFF. The chain recombines TRBV6-5 with TRBJ2-2; 7 bases agree with TRBD2. The CDR3 spans 14 residues. V gave up 2 bases and J gave up 5 bases; unmatched junction bases: 2. The germline V gene encodes CDR1 MNHEY and CDR2 SVGAGI.

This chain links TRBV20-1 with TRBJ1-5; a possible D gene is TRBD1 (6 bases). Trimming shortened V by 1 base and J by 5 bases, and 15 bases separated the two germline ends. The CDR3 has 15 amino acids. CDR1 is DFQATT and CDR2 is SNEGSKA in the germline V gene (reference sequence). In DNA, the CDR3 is TGCAGTGCTAGAGGCCCAGGGGCAGGGGATCAGCCCCAGCATTTT. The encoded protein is CSARGPGAGDQPQHF.

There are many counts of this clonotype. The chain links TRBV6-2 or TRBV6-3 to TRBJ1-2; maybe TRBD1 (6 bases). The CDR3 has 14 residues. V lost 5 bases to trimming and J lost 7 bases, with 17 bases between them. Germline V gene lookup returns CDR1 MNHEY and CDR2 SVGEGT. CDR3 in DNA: TGTGCCAGCAGTACTCGACAGGAGGGAAGTGGCTACACCTTC. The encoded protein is CASSTRQEGSGYTF.

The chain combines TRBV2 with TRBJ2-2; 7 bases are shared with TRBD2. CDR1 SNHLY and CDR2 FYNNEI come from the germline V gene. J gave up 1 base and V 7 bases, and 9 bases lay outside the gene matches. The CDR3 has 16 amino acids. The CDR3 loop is CASTPREGENTGELFF. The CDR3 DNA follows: TGTGCCAGCACCCCAAGGGAGGGAGAGAACACCGGGGAGCTGTTTTTT.

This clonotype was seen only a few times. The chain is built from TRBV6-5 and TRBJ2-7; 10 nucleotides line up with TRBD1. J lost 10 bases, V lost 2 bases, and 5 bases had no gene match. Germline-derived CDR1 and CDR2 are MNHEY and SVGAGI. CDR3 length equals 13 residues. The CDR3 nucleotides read TGTGCCAGCAGTTACGGGACAGGGGAGGCCCAGTACTTC. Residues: CASSYGTGEAQYF.

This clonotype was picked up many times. CDR3 protein: CASSSSGFVWPQHF. The CDR3 region has the DNA TGTGCCAGCAGCTCGTCAGGGTTTGTCTGGCCCCAGCATTTT. This chain connects TRBV7-2 to TRBJ1-5; D may be TRBD1 (5 bases). There are 14 residues in the CDR3. The V gene lost 4 bases and the J gene lost 9 bases, with 16 bases spanning the gap. CDR1 SGHTA and CDR2 FQGNSA come from the germline V gene.

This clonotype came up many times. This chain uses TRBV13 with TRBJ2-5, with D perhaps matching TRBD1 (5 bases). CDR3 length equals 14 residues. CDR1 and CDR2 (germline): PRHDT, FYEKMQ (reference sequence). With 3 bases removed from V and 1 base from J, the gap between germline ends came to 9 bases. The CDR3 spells CASSFVGAQETQYF. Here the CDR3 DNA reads TGTGCCAGCAGCTTCGTAGGGGCCCAAGAGACCCAGTACTTC. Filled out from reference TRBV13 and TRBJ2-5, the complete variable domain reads AAGVIQSPRHLIKEKRETATLKCYPIPRHDTVYWYQQGPGQDPQFLISFYEKMQSDKGSIPDRFSAQQFSDYHSELNMSSLELGDSALYFCASSFVGAQETQYFGPGTRLLVL.

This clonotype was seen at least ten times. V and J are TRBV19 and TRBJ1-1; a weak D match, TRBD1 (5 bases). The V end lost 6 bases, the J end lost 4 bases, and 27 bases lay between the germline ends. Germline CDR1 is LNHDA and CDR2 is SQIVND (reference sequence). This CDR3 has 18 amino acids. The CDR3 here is CASRTIVTRSPRGTEAFF. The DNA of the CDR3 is TGTGCCAGTAGAACGATTGTAACCAGATCTCCTAGGGGCACTGAAGCTTTCTTT.

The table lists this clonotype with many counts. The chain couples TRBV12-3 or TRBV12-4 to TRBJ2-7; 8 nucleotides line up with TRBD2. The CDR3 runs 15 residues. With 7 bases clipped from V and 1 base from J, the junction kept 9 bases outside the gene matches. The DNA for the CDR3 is TGTGCCAGCACCCCCGGGGGGGGGCAATCCTACGAGCAGTACTTC. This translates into CASTPGGGQSYEQYF.

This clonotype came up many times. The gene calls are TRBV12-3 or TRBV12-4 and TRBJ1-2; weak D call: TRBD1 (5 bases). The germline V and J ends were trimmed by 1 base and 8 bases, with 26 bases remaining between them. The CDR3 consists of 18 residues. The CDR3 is CASSLVIYRVGAAGGYTF. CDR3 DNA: TGTGCCAGCAGTTTAGTTATCTATCGTGTGGGCGCGGCAGGGGGCTACACCTTC.